This T cell receptor beta chain was recorded in a study of early T cells in non-severe SARS-CoV-2 infection. Study-wide background: Chains from this unsorted whole-blood bulk RNA could not be paired. Study results and limitations: VDJdb matches were skewed toward anti-spike CD8 T cell responses.

This clonotype was found many times. The target antigen is unknown. Attached unique molecular identifiers marked individual cDNA molecules. In TCRdb, the 5' RACE reads were re-called with MiXCR into one record per CDR3 protein. The sample has around 70,000 distinct CDR3 sequences, roughly 11% seen once. The CDR3 is 13 amino acids. V lost 5 bases to trimming and J lost 4 bases, with 14 bases between them. Germline V gene data show CDR1 as DFQATT and CDR2 as SNEGSKA (reference sequence). Sample: whole blood. This receptor was obtained from an adult who was a healthcare worker with PCR-confirmed SARS-CoV-2 infection or an uninfected control (not recorded which). The gene calls are TRBV20-1 and TRBJ2-5; tentatively, D is TRBD2 (6 bases). In DNA, the CDR3 is TGCAGTGCTGCCGCCCGGGGGAGAGAGACCCAGTACTTC. As protein: CSAAARGRETQYF.